This T cell receptor beta chain was observed in a study of blood T cell repertoires in COVID-19. Whole-study context: Collection of acute and convalescent COVID-19 samples took place in the United States, Italy and Spain. In each case, the material was cDNA or gDNA derived from T cells, B-cell-depleted T cells, or PBMCs.

The sample holds one count of this clone. The CDR3 sequence is 15 residues long. V lost 3 bases, J lost 6 bases, and 16 bases lay in between. Germline CDR1 is MNHNS and CDR2 is SASEGT. In the source study's methods: Nucleated cell number was recorded as an estimate derived from reference gene primer amplification. Clones were sequenced by immunoSEQ multiplex PCR, and TCRdb holds only the in-frame ones, with some missing. V and J calls and clone size come straight from that table; D and trimming were deduced from the DNA. The table lists about 180,000 clones, nearly 90% of them singletons. The chain links TRBV6-1 to TRBJ2-3; TRBD2 is a possible D gene (5 bases). Sequences were obtained from peripheral blood. The receptor's source is a man aged 18 to 30 who had recovered from COVID-19. CDR3 in DNA: TGTGCCAGCAGTGAGAGGGCGATAGGCCCTGATACGCAGTATTTT. As protein: CASSERAIGPDTQYF.